This T cell receptor beta chain appears in the sequencing data of a study of PD-L1 blockade in urothelial cancer. Study as a whole: Analysis of the blood was performed 3 weeks (second dose) and 6 weeks after treatment start. A median of about 140,000 T cells was found in the blood samples. Study-wide results and caveats: Blood clones associated with the tumor expanded more at 3 weeks in durable-benefit patients.

The germline CDR1 and CDR2 sequences are MDHEN and SYDVKM. The CDR3 loop spans 14 amino acids. The junction had 7 bases not matched to a gene; V was cut back by 7 bases and J by 7 bases. Time point denoted: pretreatment peripheral blood. Per patient, between 1 and 8 samples were collected at pretreatment and on-treatment time points. Libraries were prepared by immunoSEQ multiplex PCR; TCRdb keeps only in-frame clonotypes and omits some of them. The repertoire consists of roughly 50,000 clones, with 85% occurring once and the leading ten covering 15% to 18%. This clone was detected only a few times. The target antigen is unknown. Other nucleotide sequences from this sample produce the same CDR3.

The clonotype was recovered from a man aged 65 to 79 with urothelial cancer. The sequencing here drew on PBMCs, taken around atezolizumab (anti-PD-L1) treatment. The genes are TRBV28 and TRBJ1-5; 10 bases agree with TRBD1. CDR3 region: CASTTDRGRQPQHF. DNA of the CDR3: TGTGCCAGCACCACCGACAGGGGGCGGCAGCCCCAGCATTTT.